This T cell receptor (beta chain) originates from a study of breast tumors, draining lymph nodes, adjacent tissues. Study observations and caveats: Compared with lymph nodes, tumors were less diverse; compared with nontumor tissue, more. Data only fit, rather than demonstrated, lymph node origin of most tumor T cells. Luminal-like breast cancer showed significantly higher tumor–nontumor repertoire similarity than basal-like.

The CDR3 covers 14 residues. Germline lookup yields CDR1 SEHNR and CDR2 FQNEAQ (reference sequence). V dropped 3 bases and J dropped 13; count of bases not matched to a gene: 12. Samples came from axillary lymph nodes draining the breast cancer. Comments on this clonotype: Its antigen is unidentified.

TCRdb independently ran MiXCR on the multiplex PCR reads; one entry per CDR3 protein. Among approximately 100,000 distinct CDR3 sequences listed, roughly 29% were seen once. The source of this sequence is a female donor with breast cancer. Some clones in this sample may be carry-over from other donors' samples. This sequence joins TRBV7-9 and TRBJ1-2, with 9 bases that match TRBD1. What was sequenced was axillary lymph node tissue. This CDR3 is CASSFMAGQGGITF. The CDR3 coding sequence is TGTGCCAGCAGCTTCATGGCGGGACAGGGAGGGATCACCTTC.